The source of this T cell receptor (beta chain) is a study of OX40 agonist ivuxolimab in advanced cancers. Generated by immunoSEQ multiplex PCR, the TCRdb table keeps only in-frame clones and is missing some. This sample has about 85,000 clones, with about 86% found just once. Germline CDR1 MNHEY, CDR2 SMNVEV (reference sequence). The V end was cut by 5 bases, the J end by 8 bases, with 10 bases between. The CDR3 is made up of 12 amino acids. Specimen: CD4+ or CD8+ T cells sorted from blood, collected in a trial of the OX40 agonist ivuxolimab. The J gene is TRBJ2-1, the V gene TRBV27; D not certain. The sequence came from an adult with an advanced solid tumor such as melanoma, head and neck, liver or kidney cancer. CDR3 nucleotide sequence: TGTGCCAGCAGTAGGGTGGCTCATGAGCAGTTCTTC. It codes for CASSRVAHEQFF.